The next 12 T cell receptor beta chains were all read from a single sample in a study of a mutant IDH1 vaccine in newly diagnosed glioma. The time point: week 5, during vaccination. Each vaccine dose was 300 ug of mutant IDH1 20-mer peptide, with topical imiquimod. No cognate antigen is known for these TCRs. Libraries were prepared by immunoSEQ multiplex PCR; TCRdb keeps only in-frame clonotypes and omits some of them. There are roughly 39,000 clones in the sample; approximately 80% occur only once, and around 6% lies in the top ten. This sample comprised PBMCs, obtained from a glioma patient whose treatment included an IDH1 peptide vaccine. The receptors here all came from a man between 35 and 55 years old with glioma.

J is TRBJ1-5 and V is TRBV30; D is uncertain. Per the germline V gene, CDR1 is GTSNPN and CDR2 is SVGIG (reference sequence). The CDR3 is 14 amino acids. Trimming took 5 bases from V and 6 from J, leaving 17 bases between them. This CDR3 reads CAWAEHGSGQPQHF. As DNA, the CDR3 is TGTGCCTGGGCCGAACACGGTAGCGGTCAGCCCCAGCATTTT.

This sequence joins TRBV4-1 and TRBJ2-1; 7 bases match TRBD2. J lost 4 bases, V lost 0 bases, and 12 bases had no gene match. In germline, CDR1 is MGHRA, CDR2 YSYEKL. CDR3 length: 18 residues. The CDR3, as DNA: TGCGCCAGCAGCCAAGATCCCCCTCTGAGCGGGGCATACAATGAGCAGTTCTTC. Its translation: CASSQDPPLSGAYNEQFF.

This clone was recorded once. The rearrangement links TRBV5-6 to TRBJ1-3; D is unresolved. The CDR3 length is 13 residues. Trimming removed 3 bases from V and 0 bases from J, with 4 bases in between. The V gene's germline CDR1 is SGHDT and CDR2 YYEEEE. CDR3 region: CASSWGSGNTIYF. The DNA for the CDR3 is TGTGCCAGCAGCTGGGGCTCTGGAAACACCATATATTTT.

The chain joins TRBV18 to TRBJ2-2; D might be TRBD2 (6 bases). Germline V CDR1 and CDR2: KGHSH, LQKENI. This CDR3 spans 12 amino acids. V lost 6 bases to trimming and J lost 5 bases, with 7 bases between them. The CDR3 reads CASSRGTGELFF. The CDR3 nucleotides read TGTGCCAGCTCCCGGGGGACCGGGGAGCTGTTTTTT.

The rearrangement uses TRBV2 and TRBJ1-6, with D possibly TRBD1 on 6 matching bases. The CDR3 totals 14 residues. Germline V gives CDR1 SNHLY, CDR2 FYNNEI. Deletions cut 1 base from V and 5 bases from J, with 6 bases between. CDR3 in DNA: TGTGCCAGCAGTGAAGAGGGGGATAATTCACCCCTCCACTTT. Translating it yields CASSEEGDNSPLHF.

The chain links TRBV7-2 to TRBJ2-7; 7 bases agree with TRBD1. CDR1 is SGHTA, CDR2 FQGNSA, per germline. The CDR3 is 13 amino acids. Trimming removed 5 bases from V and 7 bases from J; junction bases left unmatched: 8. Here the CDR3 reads CASSTGQMKEQYF. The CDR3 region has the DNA TGTGCCAGCAGCACGGGACAGATGAAGGAGCAGTACTTC. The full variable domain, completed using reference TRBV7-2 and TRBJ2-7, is GAGVSQSPSNKVTEKGKDVELRCDPISGHTALYWYRQSLGQGLEFLIYFQGNSAPDKSGLPSDRFSAERTGGSVSTLTIQRTQQEDSAVYLCASSTGQMKEQYFGPGTRLTVT.

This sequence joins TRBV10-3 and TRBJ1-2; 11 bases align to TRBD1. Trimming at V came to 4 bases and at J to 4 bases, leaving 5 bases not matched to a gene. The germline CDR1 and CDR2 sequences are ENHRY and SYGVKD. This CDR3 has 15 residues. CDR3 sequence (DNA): TGTGCCATCAGTGTGGGACAGGGGGTCACCTATGGCTACACCTTC. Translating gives CAISVGQGVTYGYTF.

This CDR3 is CASSLLGQGSGETQYF. The CDR3 bases are TGTGCCAGCAGCTTATTGGGACAGGGATCGGGAGAGACCCAGTACTTC. This rearrangement joins TRBV5-6 to TRBJ2-5, with 9 positions matching TRBD1. The V gene end was trimmed by 2 bases and the J gene end by 4 bases; junction bases not matched to a gene: 9. The CDR3 length is 16 residues. Germline V lookup: CDR1 SGHDT, CDR2 YYEEEE.

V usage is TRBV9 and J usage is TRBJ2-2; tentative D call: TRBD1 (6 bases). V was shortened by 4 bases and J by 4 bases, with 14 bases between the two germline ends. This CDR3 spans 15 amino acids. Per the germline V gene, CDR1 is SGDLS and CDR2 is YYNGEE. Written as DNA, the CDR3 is TGTGCCAGCAGCCTCGGGACAATGGGCACCGGGGAGCTGTTTTTT. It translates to CASSLGTMGTGELFF. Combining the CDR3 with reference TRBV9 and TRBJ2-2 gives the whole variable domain DSGVTQTPKHLITATGQRVTLRCSPRSGDLSVYWYQQSLDQGLQFLIQYYNGEERAKGNILERFSAQQFPDLHSELNLSSLELGDSALYFCASSLGTMGTGELFFGEGSRLTVL.

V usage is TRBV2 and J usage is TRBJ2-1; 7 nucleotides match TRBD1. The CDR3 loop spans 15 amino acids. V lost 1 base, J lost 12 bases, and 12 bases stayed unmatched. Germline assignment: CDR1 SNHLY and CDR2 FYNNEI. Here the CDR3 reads CASSEEAGGRSGQFF. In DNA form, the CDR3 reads TGTGCCAGCAGTGAAGAGGCAGGGGGTCGATCGGGGCAGTTCTTC.

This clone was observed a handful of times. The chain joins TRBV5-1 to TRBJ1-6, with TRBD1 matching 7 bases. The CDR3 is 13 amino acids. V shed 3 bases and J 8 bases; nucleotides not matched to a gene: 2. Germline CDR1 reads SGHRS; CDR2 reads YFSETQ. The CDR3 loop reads CASSSDRDSPLHF. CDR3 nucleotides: TGCGCCAGCAGCTCAGACAGGGATTCACCCCTCCACTTT.

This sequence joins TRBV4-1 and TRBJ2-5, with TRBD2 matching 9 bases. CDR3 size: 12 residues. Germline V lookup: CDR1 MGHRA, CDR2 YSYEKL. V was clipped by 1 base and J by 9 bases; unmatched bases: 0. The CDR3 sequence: CASSQGGGAQYF. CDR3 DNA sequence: TGCGCCAGCAGCCAAGGCGGGGGGGCCCAGTACTTC.